Listed here are 14 T cell receptor beta chains from one sample, sequenced in a study of cytomegalovirus exposure and HLA in healthy donors. The PCR ran on 60 Vbeta and 13 Jbeta primers. Sequenced by immunoSEQ multiplex PCR; TCRdb stores in-frame clones only, minus some. The repertoire holds 150,000 to 200,000 clones, with roughly 77% as singletons. The sample was PBMCs. The receptors were sampled from a male donor in good health and CMV-seronegative.

The rearrangement uses TRBV9 and TRBJ1-6; D is unclear. Looked up from germline, CDR1 is SGDLS and CDR2 is YYNGEE. V gave up 0 bases and J gave up 7 bases, with 11 bases separating them. This CDR3 is built from 15 residues. The CDR3 spells CASSVGPYLNSPLHF. CDR3 coding DNA: TGTGCCAGCAGCGTAGGCCCCTATTTAAATTCACCCCTCCACTTT.

This chain connects TRBV14 to TRBJ2-7; TRBD1 might be the D (6 bases). CDR1 is SGHDN, CDR2 FVKESK, per germline. With 4 bases removed from V and 3 bases from J, the gap between germline ends came to 22 bases. The CDR3 is 17 residues long. CDR3 loop: CASSPLTGTPGLYEQYF. CDR3 DNA: TGTGCCAGCAGCCCCCTAACCGGGACACCTGGCCTCTACGAGCAGTACTTC.

V gene TRBV19 combines with J gene TRBJ2-3; weak D call: TRBD1 (5 bases). The CDR3 runs to 14 residues. Per germline, CDR1 LNHDA and CDR2 SQIVND (reference sequence). V dropped 5 bases and J dropped 1 base, with 10 bases sitting between them. The CDR3 DNA reads as TGTGCCAGTAGTTTGGGGCAGGGCACAGATACGCAGTATTTT. Its translation is CASSLGQGTDTQYF.

The V and J genes are TRBV5-1 and TRBJ2-7; D may be TRBD1 (6 bases). Trimming took off 4 bases at V and 3 bases at J, with 11 bases between the two ends. The CDR3 consists of 13 residues. CDR1 is SGHRS, CDR2 YFSETQ, per germline. The CDR3 is CASSVGQNYEQYF. CDR3 DNA: TGCGCCAGCAGCGTTGGACAGAACTACGAGCAGTACTTC.

The chain recombines TRBV19 with TRBJ2-5, with D tentatively TRBD2 (6 bases). There are 14 residues in the CDR3. Deletions cut 6 bases from V and 7 bases from J, with 18 bases between. Per germline, CDR1 LNHDA and CDR2 SQIVND (reference sequence). The CDR3 protein is CASRTTGAGWTQYF. The CDR3, as DNA: TGTGCCAGTAGGACAACCGGGGCGGGGTGGACCCAGTACTTC.

The chain joins TRBV27 to TRBJ2-1; 10 bases are shared with TRBD1. V dropped 6 bases and J dropped 2; count of bases not matched to a gene: 19. The CDR3 consists of 20 residues. Germline CDR1 reads MNHEY; CDR2 reads SMNVEV (reference sequence). The CDR3 is CASRTLQVLIGQGAYNEQFF. Written as DNA, the CDR3 is TGTGCCAGCAGAACCCTCCAAGTCCTAATCGGACAGGGGGCCTACAATGAGCAGTTCTTC.

The chain couples TRBV4-1 to TRBJ1-3; a weak D match, TRBD1 (5 bases). The germline CDR1 and CDR2 sequences are MGHRA and YSYEKL. With 0 bases removed from V and 3 bases from J, the gap between germline ends came to 15 bases. CDR3 length: 17 residues. Here the CDR3 DNA reads TGCGCCAGCAGCCAAGACGGAGGGGATAATTATGGAAACACCATATATTTT. Translation gives CASSQDGGDNYGNTIYF.

The chain recombines TRBV28 with TRBJ1-5; perhaps TRBD1 as D (5 bases). With 3 bases removed from V and 2 bases from J, the gap between germline ends came to 11 bases. In germline, CDR1 is MDHEN, CDR2 SYDVKM. CDR3 length: 15 residues. The DNA for the CDR3 is TGTGCCAGCAGTTTTGCGGGGGTAGGCAATCAGCCCCAGCATTTT. Its protein is CASSFAGVGNQPQHF.

This clone was picked up one time. The gene calls are TRBV5-4 and TRBJ2-7; D perhaps matches TRBD2 (6 bases). The CDR3 runs 14 residues. Trimming took 4 bases from V and 3 from J, leaving 14 bases between them. CDR1 SGHNT and CDR2 YYREEE come from the germline V gene (reference sequence). The CDR3 spells CASSQGGMGYEQYF. The CDR3 nucleotides are TGTGCCAGCAGCCAAGGCGGGATGGGCTACGAGCAGTACTTC.

This chain links TRBV27 with TRBJ1-5; TRBD1 matches at 7 bases. Per germline, CDR1 MNHEY and CDR2 SMNVEV (reference sequence). The junction had 3 bases not matched to a gene; V was cut back by 5 bases and J by 8 bases. This CDR3 comprises 12 residues. The CDR3 spells CASSNRGKPQHF. The CDR3 DNA reads TGTGCCAGCAGTAACAGGGGAAAGCCCCAGCATTTT.

The gene calls are TRBV10-3 and TRBJ1-4, with D unclear. The V end was cut by 3 bases, the J end by 5 bases, with 7 bases between. This CDR3 has 13 residues. Per germline, CDR1 ENHRY and CDR2 SYGVKD. This CDR3 reads CAISDRLNEKLFF. DNA for the CDR3: TGTGCCATCAGTGACAGATTGAATGAAAAACTGTTTTTT.

The gene calls are TRBV7-7 and TRBJ1-5; D is undetermined. Trimming cost V 0 bases and J 5 bases, with 5 bases left between them. The CDR3 totals 13 residues. Looked up from germline, CDR1 is SSHAT and CDR2 is FNYEAQ (reference sequence). As DNA, the CDR3 is TGTGCCAGCAGCTTAGCCCGGGATCAGCCCCAGCATTTT. This sequence encodes CASSLARDQPQHF.

This rearrangement joins TRBV18 to TRBJ2-3, with 9 bases fitting TRBD1. CDR1 and CDR2 (germline): KGHSH, LQKENI. V shed 3 bases and J 2 bases; nucleotides not matched to a gene: 12. The CDR3 extends over 18 amino acids. The CDR3 bases are TGTGCCAGCTCACCGAGGACAGGGGACCTCTCCCCCACAGATACGCAGTATTTT. Its protein product is CASSPRTGDLSPTDTQYF.

The V call is TRBV29-1, the J call TRBJ2-3; 8 positions match TRBD2. This CDR3 spans 14 amino acids. V was clipped by 4 bases and J by 2 bases; unmatched bases: 5. The germline V gene has CDR1 SQVTM and CDR2 ANQGSEA. CDR3 bases: TGCAGCGTTGTGGGTAGCGGGGACACAGATACGCAGTATTTT. It specifies CSVVGSGDTDTQYF.